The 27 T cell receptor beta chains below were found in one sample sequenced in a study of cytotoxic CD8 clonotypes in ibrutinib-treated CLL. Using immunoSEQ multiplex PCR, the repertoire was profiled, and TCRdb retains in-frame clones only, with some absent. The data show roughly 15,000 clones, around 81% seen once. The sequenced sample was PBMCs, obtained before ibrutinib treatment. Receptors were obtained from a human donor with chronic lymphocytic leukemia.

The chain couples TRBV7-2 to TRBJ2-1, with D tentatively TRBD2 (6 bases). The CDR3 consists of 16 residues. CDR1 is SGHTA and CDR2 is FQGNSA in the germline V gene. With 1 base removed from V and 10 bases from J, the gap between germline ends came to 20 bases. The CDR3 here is CASSLGASGALGEQFF. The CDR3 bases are TGTGCCAGCAGCTTAGGAGCTTCGGGAGCCCTAGGGGAGCAGTTCTTC.

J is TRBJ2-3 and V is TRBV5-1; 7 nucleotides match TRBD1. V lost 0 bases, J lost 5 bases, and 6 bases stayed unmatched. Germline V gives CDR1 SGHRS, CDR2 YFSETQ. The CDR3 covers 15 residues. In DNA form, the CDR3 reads TGCGCCAGCAGCTTGGCCCCTAGACAGGGAGATACGCAGTATTTT. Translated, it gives CASSLAPRQGDTQYF. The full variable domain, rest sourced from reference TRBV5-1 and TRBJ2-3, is KAGVTQTPRYLIKTRGQQVTLSCSPISGHRSVSWYQQTPGQGLQFLFEYFSETQRNKGNFPGRFSGRQFSNSRSEMNVSTLELGDSALYLCASSLAPRQGDTQYFGPGTRLTVL.

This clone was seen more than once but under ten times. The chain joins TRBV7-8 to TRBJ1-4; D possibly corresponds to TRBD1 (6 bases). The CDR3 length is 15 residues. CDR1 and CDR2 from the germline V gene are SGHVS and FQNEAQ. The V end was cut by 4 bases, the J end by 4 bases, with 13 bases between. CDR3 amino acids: CASSSWQGSNEKLFF. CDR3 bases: TGTGCCAGCAGCTCGTGGCAGGGGAGTAATGAAAAACTGTTTTTT.

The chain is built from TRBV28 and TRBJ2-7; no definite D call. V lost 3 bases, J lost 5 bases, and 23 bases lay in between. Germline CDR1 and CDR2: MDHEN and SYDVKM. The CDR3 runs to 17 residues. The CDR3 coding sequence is TGTGCCAGCAGTTTGAGGAACCCAGTTTTAGTTAATAACGAGCAGTACTTC. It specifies CASSLRNPVLVNNEQYF.

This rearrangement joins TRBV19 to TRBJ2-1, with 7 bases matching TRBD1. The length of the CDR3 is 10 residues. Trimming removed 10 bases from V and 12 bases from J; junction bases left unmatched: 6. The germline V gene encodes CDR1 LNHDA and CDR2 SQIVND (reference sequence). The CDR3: CATGDSRQFF. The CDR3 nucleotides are TGTGCCACTGGGGACAGTCGGCAGTTCTTC.

The chain's CDR3 is CASRGAGTGTYEQYF. CDR3 DNA: TGTGCCAGCAGGGGGGCCGGGACAGGGACCTACGAGCAGTACTTC. The chain uses TRBV6-1 and TRBJ2-7; the match to TRBD1 covers 9 bases. Germline-derived CDR1 and CDR2 are MNHNS and SASEGT. Unmatched junction bases numbered 8, after V lost 6 bases and J lost 2 bases. This CDR3 contains 15 residues.

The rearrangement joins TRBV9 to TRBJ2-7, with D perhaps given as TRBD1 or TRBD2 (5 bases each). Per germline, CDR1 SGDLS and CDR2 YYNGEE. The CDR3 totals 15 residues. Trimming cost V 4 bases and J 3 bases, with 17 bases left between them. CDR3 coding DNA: TGTGCCAGCAGCCGTTCTGGGGGAGCCTTCTACGAGCAGTACTTC. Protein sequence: CASSRSGGAFYEQYF.

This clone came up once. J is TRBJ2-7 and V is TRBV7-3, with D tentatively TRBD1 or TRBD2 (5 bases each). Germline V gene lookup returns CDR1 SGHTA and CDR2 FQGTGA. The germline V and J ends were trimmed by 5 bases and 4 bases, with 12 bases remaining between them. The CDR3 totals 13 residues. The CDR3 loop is CASSPGTLYEQYF. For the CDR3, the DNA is TGTGCCAGCAGCCCCGGGACCTTATACGAGCAGTACTTC.

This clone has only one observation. Here the CDR3 reads CASSSHRAFYEQYF. In DNA form, the CDR3 reads TGTGCCAGCAGTAGTCACAGGGCGTTCTACGAGCAGTACTTC. The rearrangement links TRBV6-5 to TRBJ2-7; D may be TRBD1 (6 bases). The V gene lost 5 bases and the J gene lost 3 bases, with 14 bases spanning the gap. The length of the CDR3 is 14 residues. CDR1 MNHEY and CDR2 SVGAGI come from the germline V gene.

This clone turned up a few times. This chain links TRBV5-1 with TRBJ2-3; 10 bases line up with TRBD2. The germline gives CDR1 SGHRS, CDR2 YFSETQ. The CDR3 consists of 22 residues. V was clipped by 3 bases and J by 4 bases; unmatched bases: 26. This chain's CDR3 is CASSSTGVAGDFALAGADTQYF. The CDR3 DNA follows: TGCGCCAGCAGCTCGACAGGGGTTGCCGGGGATTTTGCGCTAGCGGGAGCAGATACGCAGTATTTT. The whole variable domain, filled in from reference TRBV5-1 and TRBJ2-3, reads KAGVTQTPRYLIKTRGQQVTLSCSPISGHRSVSWYQQTPGQGLQFLFEYFSETQRNKGNFPGRFSGRQFSNSRSEMNVSTLELGDSALYLCASSSTGVAGDFALAGADTQYFGPGTRLTVL.

CDR3 nucleotide sequence: TGTGCCAGCAGCTTGGACGGGGGAGGCGGGACCGGGGAGCTGTTTTTT. This translates into CASSLDGGGGTGELFF. The chain employs TRBV5-4 and TRBJ2-2; D may be TRBD2 (6 bases). This CDR3 spans 16 amino acids. The germline V and J ends were trimmed by 0 bases and 5 bases, with 14 bases remaining between them. Germline V gives CDR1 SGHNT, CDR2 YYREEE (reference sequence). Combining the CDR3 with reference TRBV5-4 and TRBJ2-2 gives the whole variable domain ETGVTQSPTHLIKTRGQQVTLRCSSQSGHNTVSWYQQALGQGPQFIFQYYREEENGRGNFPPRFSGLQFPNYSSELNVNALELDDSALYLCASSLDGGGGTGELFFGEGSRLTVL.

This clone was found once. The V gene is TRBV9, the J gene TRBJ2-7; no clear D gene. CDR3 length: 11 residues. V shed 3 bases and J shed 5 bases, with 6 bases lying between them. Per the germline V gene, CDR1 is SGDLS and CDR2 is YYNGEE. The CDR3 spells CASSGGDEQYF. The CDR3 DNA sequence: TGTGCCAGCAGCGGTGGGGACGAGCAGTACTTC.

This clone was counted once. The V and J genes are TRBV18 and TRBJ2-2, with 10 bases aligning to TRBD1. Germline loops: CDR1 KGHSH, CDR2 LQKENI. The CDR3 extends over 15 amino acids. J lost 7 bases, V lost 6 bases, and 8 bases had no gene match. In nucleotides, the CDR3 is TGTGCCAGCTCCGCGGGACAGGGGACGATCGGGGAGCTGTTTTTT. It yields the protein CASSAGQGTIGELFF.

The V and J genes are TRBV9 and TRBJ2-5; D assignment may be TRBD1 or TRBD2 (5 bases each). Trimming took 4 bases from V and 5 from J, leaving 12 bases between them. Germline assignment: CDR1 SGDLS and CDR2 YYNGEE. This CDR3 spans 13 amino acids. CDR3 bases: TGTGCCAGCAGCATGGGGGTAGGCGAGACCCAGTACTTC. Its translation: CASSMGVGETQYF.

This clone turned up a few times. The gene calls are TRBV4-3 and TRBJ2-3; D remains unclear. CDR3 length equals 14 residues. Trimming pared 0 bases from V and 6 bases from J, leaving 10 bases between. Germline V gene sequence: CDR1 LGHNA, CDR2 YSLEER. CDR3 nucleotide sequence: TGCGCCAGCAGCCAAGATCCCCTTGGCGATACGCAGTATTTT. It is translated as CASSQDPLGDTQYF.

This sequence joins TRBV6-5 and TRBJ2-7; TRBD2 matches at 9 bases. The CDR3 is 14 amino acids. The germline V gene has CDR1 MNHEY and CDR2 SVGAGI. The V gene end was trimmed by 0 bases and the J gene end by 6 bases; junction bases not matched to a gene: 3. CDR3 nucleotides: TGTGCCAGCAGTTACTCCGGGACTAGCATCGAGCAGTACTTC. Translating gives CASSYSGTSIEQYF.

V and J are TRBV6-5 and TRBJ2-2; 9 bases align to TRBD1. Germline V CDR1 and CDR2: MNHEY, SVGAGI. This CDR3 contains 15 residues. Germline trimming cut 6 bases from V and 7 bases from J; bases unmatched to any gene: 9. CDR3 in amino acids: CASRPTGTGNGELFF. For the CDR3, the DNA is TGTGCCAGCAGGCCAACCGGGACAGGGAACGGGGAGCTGTTTTTT.

The CDR3 spells CASSPNRDDQPQHF. The CDR3, as DNA: TGTGCCAGCAGCCCTAACAGGGACGATCAGCCCCAGCATTTT. This chain connects TRBV2 to TRBJ1-5; D possibly corresponds to TRBD1 (6 bases). CDR3 size: 14 residues. Trimming pared 6 bases from V and 5 bases from J, leaving 14 bases between. Germline CDR1 reads SNHLY; CDR2 reads FYNNEI.

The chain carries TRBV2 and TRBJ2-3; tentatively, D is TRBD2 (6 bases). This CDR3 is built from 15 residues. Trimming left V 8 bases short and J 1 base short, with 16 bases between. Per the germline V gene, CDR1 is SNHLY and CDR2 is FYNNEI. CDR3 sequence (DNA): TGTGCCAGCGGTGGGCCGGGGGTAGGCACAGATACGCAGTATTTT. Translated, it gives CASGGPGVGTDTQYF.

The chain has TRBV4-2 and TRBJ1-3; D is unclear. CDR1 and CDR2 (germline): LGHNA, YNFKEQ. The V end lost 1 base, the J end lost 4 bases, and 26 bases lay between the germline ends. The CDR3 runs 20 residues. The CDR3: CASSQASTDMRSRWGNTIYF. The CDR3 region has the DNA TGTGCCAGCAGCCAAGCCTCGACGGATATGAGAAGTAGGTGGGGAAACACCATATATTTT.

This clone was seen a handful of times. DNA of the CDR3: TGTGCCAGCAGCGTAGCGCCGGGACTAGCGGGAGAAGAGACCCAGTACTTC. Its translation is CASSVAPGLAGEETQYF. The chain couples TRBV9 to TRBJ2-5; 14 nucleotides match TRBD2. The CDR3 contains 17 residues. Germline-derived CDR1 and CDR2 are SGDLS and YYNGEE. With 0 bases clipped from V and 3 bases from J, the junction kept 4 bases outside the gene matches.

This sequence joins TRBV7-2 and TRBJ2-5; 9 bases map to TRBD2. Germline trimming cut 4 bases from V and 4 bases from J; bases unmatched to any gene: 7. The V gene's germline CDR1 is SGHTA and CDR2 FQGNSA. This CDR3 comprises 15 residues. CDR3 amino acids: CASSYNSGSGETQYF. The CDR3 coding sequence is TGTGCCAGCAGCTATAATAGCGGGAGTGGAGAGACCCAGTACTTC.

The CDR3 sequence: CASSLEDEQYF. The CDR3 DNA sequence: TGTGCCAGCAGCCTAGAGGACGAGCAGTACTTC. The J gene is TRBJ2-7, the V gene TRBV11-1; D remains unclear. Germline CDR1 SGHAT, CDR2 FQDESV (reference sequence). The ends were cut back, 5 bases at V and 5 bases at J, with 7 bases in the middle. This CDR3 has 11 amino acids.

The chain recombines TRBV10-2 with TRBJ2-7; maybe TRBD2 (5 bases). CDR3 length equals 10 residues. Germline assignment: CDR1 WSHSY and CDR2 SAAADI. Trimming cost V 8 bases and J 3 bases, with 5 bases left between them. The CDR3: CASGSYEQYF. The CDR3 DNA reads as TGCGCCAGCGGGAGCTACGAGCAGTACTTC.

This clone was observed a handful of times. The CDR3 sequence is CASSDQKWNTEAFF. CDR3 bases: TGTGCCAGCAGTGACCAAAAGTGGAACACTGAAGCTTTCTTT. V is TRBV6-5 and J is TRBJ1-1, with D unresolved. The CDR3 spans 14 residues. CDR1 is MNHEY, CDR2 SVGAGI, per germline. V lost 5 bases, J lost 1 base, and 11 bases lay in between.

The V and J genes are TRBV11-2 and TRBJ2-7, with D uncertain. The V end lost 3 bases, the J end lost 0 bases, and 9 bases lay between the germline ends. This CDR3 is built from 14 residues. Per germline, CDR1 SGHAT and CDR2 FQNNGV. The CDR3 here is CASSLSGNSYEQYF. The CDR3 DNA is TGTGCCAGCAGCTTGAGTGGGAACTCCTACGAGCAGTACTTC. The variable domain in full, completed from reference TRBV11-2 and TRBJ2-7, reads EAGVAQSPRYKIIEKRQSVAFWCNPISGHATLYWYQQILGQGPKLLIQFQNNGVVDDSQLPKDRFSAERLKGVDSTLKIQPAKLEDSAVYLCASSLSGNSYEQYFGPGTRLTVT.

The DNA for the CDR3 is TGCGCCAGTAAACAGGGAGGCACTAATGAAAAACTGTTTTTT. As protein: CASKQGGTNEKLFF. This chain uses TRBV5-1 with TRBJ1-4; the D gene is possibly TRBD1 (6 bases). CDR3 length: 14 amino acids. The germline CDR1 and CDR2 sequences are SGHRS and YFSETQ. The V gene lost 8 bases and the J gene lost 2 bases, with 13 bases spanning the gap.